The 18 T cell receptor beta chains reported below all come from one sample, sequenced in a study of OX40 agonist ivuxolimab in advanced cancers. Libraries were prepared by immunoSEQ multiplex PCR; TCRdb keeps only in-frame clonotypes and omits some of them. The sample has some 66,000 clones; approximately 81% are singletons. The source material was CD4+ or CD8+ T cells sorted from blood, sampled in a trial of the OX40 agonist ivuxolimab. The receptors come from an adult with an advanced solid tumor such as melanoma, head and neck, liver or kidney cancer.

The sample holds a few counts of this clone. The genes are TRBV6-6 and TRBJ1-2, with D perhaps TRBD1 (6 bases). Germline values: CDR1 MNHNY, CDR2 SVGAGI (reference sequence). The CDR3 is 12 amino acids. With 3 bases removed from V and 6 bases from J, the gap between germline ends came to 8 bases. The CDR3 reads CASSYRGDGYTF. CDR3 bases: TGTGCCAGCAGTTATAGGGGGGATGGCTACACCTTC.

V gene TRBV18 combines with J gene TRBJ2-7; D gene unclear. The CDR3 has 13 residues. From germline, CDR1 is KGHSH and CDR2 LQKENI. V lost 0 bases and J lost 4, with 7 bases in between. The CDR3 region has the DNA TGTGCCAGCTCACCACCGACACGTTACGAGCAGTACTTC. Translation: CASSPPTRYEQYF.

The CDR3 coding sequence is TGTGCCATCAGTGTACGGGTCGGGACTCGTCTTAACTATGGCTACACCTTC. Its protein product is CAISVRVGTRLNYGYTF. The V call is TRBV10-3, the J call TRBJ1-2; D may be TRBD1 (5 bases). This CDR3 comprises 17 residues. Trimming cost V 4 bases and J 1 base, with 19 bases left between them. The germline CDR1 and CDR2 sequences are ENHRY and SYGVKD.

The chain is built from TRBV28 and TRBJ1-6, with a weak D call TRBD1 (6 bases). V was pared by 8 bases and J by 2 bases, with 13 bases between. CDR1 and CDR2 (germline): MDHEN, SYDVKM. The length of the CDR3 is 15 residues. The CDR3 is CASCGGQTYNSPLHF. The CDR3, as DNA: TGTGCCAGCTGTGGGGGGCAGACCTATAATTCACCCCTCCACTTT.

The genes are TRBV7-2 and TRBJ2-1, with D maybe TRBD2 (6 bases). CDR1 is SGHTA, CDR2 FQGNSA, per germline. The CDR3 extends over 14 amino acids. Trimming removed 3 bases from V and 4 bases from J, with 10 bases in between. This CDR3 reads CASSFGTAYNEQFF. The CDR3 DNA reads TGTGCCAGCAGCTTTGGGACTGCTTACAATGAGCAGTTCTTC.

The chain uses TRBV27 and TRBJ1-4; TRBD1 is a possible D gene (6 bases). CDR1 is MNHEY and CDR2 is SMNVEV in the germline V gene (reference sequence). V lost 5 bases and J 4 bases, leaving 14 bases between the germline ends. CDR3 length: 15 amino acids. The CDR3 protein is CASSPPGAYNEKLFF. For the CDR3, the DNA is TGTGCCAGCAGTCCCCCGGGGGCCTATAATGAAAAACTGTTTTTT.

This chain connects TRBV9 to TRBJ2-5, with 9 bases matching TRBD2. The CDR3 runs 16 residues. CDR1 is SGDLS, CDR2 YYNGEE, per germline. V lost 1 base and J lost 4; bases outside the gene matches: 8. The CDR3 DNA follows: TGTGCCAGCAGCGTATTTAATAGCGGGGGTTTAGAGACCCAGTACTTC. This codes for CASSVFNSGGLETQYF.

The rearrangement uses TRBV9 and TRBJ2-1; D is possibly TRBD1 (6 bases). This CDR3 is 16 amino acids long. The germline V gene has CDR1 SGDLS and CDR2 YYNGEE. The ends were cut back, 0 bases at V and 2 bases at J, with 12 bases in the middle. CDR3 coding DNA: TGTGCCAGCAGCGTAGCAGGGGAATATGCCTACAATGAGCAGTTCTTC. Translated, it gives CASSVAGEYAYNEQFF.

A few counts support this clone. The genes are TRBV2 and TRBJ2-2; D is unclear. The CDR3 contains 13 residues. The V gene lost 11 bases and the J gene lost 0 bases, with 10 bases spanning the gap. Germline V lookup: CDR1 SNHLY, CDR2 FYNNEI. CDR3 in DNA: TGTGCCCAAGCACGGACGAACACCGGGGAGCTGTTTTTT. This encodes CAQARTNTGELFF. The variable domain in full, with the rest retrieved from reference TRBV2 and TRBJ2-2, is EPEVTQTPSHQVTQMGQEVILRCVPISNHLYFYWYRQILGQKVEFLVSFYNNEISEKSEIFDDQFSVERPDGSNFTLKIRSTKLEDSAMYFCAQARTNTGELFFGEGSRLTVL.

The chain has TRBV10-3 and TRBJ2-7; D gene ambiguous. This CDR3 region has 13 residues. Trimming took off 4 bases at V and 4 bases at J, with 11 bases between the two ends. Germline assignment: CDR1 ENHRY and CDR2 SYGVKD. The CDR3 region has the DNA TGTGCCATCAGTGGGGCCAGAGGTTACGAGCAGTACTTC. Translating it yields CAISGARGYEQYF.

DNA for the CDR3: TGTGCCAGCACCGCCAGTGTGGTGGGCACAGATACGCAGTATTTT. Amino acid sequence: CASTASVVGTDTQYF. V usage is TRBV9 and J usage is TRBJ2-3, with no clear D. V shed 6 bases and J shed 1 base, with 15 bases lying between them. CDR1 is SGDLS, CDR2 YYNGEE, per germline. There are 15 residues in the CDR3.

The rearrangement joins TRBV7-8 to TRBJ1-5, with D unresolved. This CDR3 contains 15 residues. V was cut by 0 bases and J by 7 bases, with 13 bases left in between. The V gene's germline CDR1 is SGHVS and CDR2 FQNEAQ. This CDR3 is CASSLATRVKQPQHF. The CDR3 bases are TGTGCCAGCAGCTTAGCGACGAGGGTAAAACAGCCCCAGCATTTT. Filled out from reference TRBV7-8 and TRBJ1-5, the complete variable domain reads GAGVSQSPRYKVAKRGQDVALRCDPISGHVSLFWYQQALGQGPEFLTYFQNEAQLDKSGLPSDRFFAERPEGSVSTLKIQRTQQEDSAVYLCASSLATRVKQPQHFGDGTRLSIL.

The V gene is TRBV10-2, the J gene TRBJ2-2, with D maybe TRBD1 (6 bases). The CDR3 consists of 16 residues. Trimming took off 4 bases at V and 0 bases at J, with 12 bases between the two ends. Looked up from germline, CDR1 is WSHSY and CDR2 is SAAADI. In nucleotides, the CDR3 is TGCGCCAGCAGTGGTCAGGGGTGGCCGAACACCGGGGAGCTGTTTTTT. Translating gives CASSGQGWPNTGELFF.

This clone has just a few counts. The chain employs TRBV7-2 and TRBJ2-1; D gene ambiguous. V lost 2 bases and J 4 bases, leaving 12 bases between the germline ends. The CDR3 runs 15 residues. In germline, CDR1 is SGHTA, CDR2 FQGNSA. CDR3 protein: CASSLLGKAYNEQFF. Written as DNA, the CDR3 is TGTGCCAGCAGCTTACTGGGAAAGGCTTACAATGAGCAGTTCTTC.

The genes are TRBV9 and TRBJ2-7; TRBD1 aligns across 11 bases. Germline CDR1 SGDLS, CDR2 YYNGEE. V shed 0 bases and J 4 bases; nucleotides not matched to a gene: 6. The CDR3 runs to 16 residues. As DNA, the CDR3 is TGTGCCAGCAGCGTAGGGGGGACAGGGGGAATATACGAGCAGTACTTC. This sequence encodes CASSVGGTGGIYEQYF.

DNA of the CDR3: TGTGCCAGCAGCGGGACCTACGAGCAGTACTTC. It translates to CASSGTYEQYF. This sequence joins TRBV6-5 and TRBJ2-7, with a tentative D call TRBD2 (5 bases). The CDR3 contains 11 residues. V lost 6 bases to trimming and J lost 2 bases, with 5 bases between them. Per the germline V gene, CDR1 is MNHEY and CDR2 is SVGAGI.

The V call is TRBV7-3, the J call TRBJ2-5; D is perhaps TRBD2 (7 bases). Trimming left V 10 bases short and J 5 bases short, with 17 bases between. Germline V gene data show CDR1 as SGHTA and CDR2 as FQGTGA. The CDR3 consists of 13 residues. The CDR3 DNA reads as TGTGCCACCTCGACCAGGGGAGGGGAGACCCAGTACTTC. It is translated as CATSTRGGETQYF.

The rearrangement uses TRBV5-1 and TRBJ2-2; 11 bases line up with TRBD2. This CDR3 is 17 amino acids long. Germline V lookup: CDR1 SGHRS, CDR2 YFSETQ. V shed 2 bases and J 1 base; nucleotides not matched to a gene: 4. For the CDR3, the DNA is TGCGCCAGCAGCTTCGGTAGCGGGAGGGTGAACACCGGGGAGCTGTTTTTT. Amino acids: CASSFGSGRVNTGELFF.